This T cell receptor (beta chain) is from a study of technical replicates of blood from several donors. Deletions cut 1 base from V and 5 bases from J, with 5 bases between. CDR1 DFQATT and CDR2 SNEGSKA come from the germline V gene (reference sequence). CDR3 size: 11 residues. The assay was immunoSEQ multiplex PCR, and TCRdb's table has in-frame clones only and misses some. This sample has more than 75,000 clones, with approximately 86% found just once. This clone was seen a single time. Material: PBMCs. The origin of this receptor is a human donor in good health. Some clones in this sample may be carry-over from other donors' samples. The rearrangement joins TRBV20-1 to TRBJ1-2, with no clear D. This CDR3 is CSARGRYGYTF. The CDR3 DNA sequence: TGCAGTGCTAGAGGCAGATATGGCTACACCTTC.